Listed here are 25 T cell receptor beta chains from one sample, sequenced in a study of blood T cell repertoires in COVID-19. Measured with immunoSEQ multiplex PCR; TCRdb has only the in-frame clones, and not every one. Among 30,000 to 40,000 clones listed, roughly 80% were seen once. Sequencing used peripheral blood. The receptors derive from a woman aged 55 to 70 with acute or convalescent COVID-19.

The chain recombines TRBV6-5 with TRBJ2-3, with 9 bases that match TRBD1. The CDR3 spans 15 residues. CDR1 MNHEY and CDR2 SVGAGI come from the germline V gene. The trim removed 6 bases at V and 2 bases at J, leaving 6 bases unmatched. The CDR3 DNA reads TGTGCCAGCAGCACCGGACAGGGGAACACAGATACGCAGTATTTT. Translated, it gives CASSTGQGNTDTQYF.

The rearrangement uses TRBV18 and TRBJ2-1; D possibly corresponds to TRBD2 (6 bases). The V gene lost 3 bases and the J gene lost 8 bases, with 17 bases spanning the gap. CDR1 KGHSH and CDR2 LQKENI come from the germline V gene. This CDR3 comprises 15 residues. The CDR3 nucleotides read TGTGCCAGCTCACCGGGGAGGTCCAGGGAGGATGAGCAGTTCTTC. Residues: CASSPGRSREDEQFF.

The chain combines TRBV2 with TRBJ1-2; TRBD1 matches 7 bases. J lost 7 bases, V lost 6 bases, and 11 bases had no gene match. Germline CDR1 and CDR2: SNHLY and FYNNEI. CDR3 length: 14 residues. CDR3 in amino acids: CASSESGDSSGYTF. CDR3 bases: TGTGCCAGCAGCGAAAGTGGGGACAGCTCTGGCTACACCTTC.

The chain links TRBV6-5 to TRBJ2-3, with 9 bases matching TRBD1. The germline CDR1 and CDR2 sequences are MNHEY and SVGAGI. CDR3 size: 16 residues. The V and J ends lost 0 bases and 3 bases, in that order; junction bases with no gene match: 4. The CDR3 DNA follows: TGTGCCAGCAGTTACTCGGGACAGGGCGGTACAGATACGCAGTATTTT. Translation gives CASSYSGQGGTDTQYF.

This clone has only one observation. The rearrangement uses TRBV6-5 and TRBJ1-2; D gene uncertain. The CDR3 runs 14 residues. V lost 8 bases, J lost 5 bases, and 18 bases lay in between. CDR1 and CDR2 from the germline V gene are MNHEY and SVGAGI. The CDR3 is CASSNSASYYGYTF. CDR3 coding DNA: TGTGCCAGCTCCAATTCCGCCAGTTATTATGGCTACACCTTC.

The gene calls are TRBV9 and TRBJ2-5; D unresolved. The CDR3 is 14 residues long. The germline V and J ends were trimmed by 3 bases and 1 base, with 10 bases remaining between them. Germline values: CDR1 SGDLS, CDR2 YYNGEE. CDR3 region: CASSATGGQETQYF. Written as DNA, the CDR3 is TGTGCCAGCAGCGCCACCGGCGGCCAAGAGACCCAGTACTTC.

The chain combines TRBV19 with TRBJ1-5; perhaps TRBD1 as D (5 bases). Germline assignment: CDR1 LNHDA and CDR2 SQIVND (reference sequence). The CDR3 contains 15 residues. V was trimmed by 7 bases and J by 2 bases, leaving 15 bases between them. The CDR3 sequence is CASTTSRAGNQPQHF. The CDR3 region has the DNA TGTGCCAGTACTACTAGCAGGGCTGGCAATCAGCCCCAGCATTTT. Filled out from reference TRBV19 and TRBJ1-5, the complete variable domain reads DGGITQSPKYLFRKEGQNVTLSCEQNLNHDAMYWYRQDPGQGLRLIYYSQIVNDFQKGDIAEGYSVSREKKESFPLTVTSAQKNPTAFYLCASTTSRAGNQPQHFGDGTRLSIL.

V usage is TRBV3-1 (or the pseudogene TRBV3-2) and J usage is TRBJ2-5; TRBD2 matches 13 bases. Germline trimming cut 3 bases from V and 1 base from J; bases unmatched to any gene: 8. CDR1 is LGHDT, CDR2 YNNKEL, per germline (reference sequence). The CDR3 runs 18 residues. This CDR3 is CASSHITSGGDPQETQYF. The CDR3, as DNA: TGTGCCAGCAGCCACATCACTAGCGGGGGGGACCCCCAAGAGACCCAGTACTTC.

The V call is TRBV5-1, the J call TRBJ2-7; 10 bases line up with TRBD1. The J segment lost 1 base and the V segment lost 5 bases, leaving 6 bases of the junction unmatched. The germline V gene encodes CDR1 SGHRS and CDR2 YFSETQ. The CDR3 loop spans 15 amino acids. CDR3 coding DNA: TGCGCCAGCAGGCGCGGGACAGGGGAATCCTACGAGCAGTACTTC. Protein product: CASRRGTGESYEQYF.

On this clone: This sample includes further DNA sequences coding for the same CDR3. CDR3 sequence (DNA): TGTGCCAGCAGTGGACAGGGAAATTCACCCCTCCACTTT. Amino acids: CASSGQGNSPLHF. V gene TRBV12-3 or TRBV12-4 combines with J gene TRBJ1-6; 8 bases agree with TRBD1. Losses at the gene ends were 5 bases for V and 7 bases for J; bases not matched to a gene: 1. This CDR3 comprises 13 residues.

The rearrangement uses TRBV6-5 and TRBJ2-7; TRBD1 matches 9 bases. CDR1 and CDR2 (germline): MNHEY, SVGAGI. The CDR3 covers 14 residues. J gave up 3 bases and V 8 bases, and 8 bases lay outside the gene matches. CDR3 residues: CASRKGQGVYEQYF. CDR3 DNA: TGTGCCAGCCGAAAGGGACAGGGAGTCTACGAGCAGTACTTC.

CDR3 coding DNA: TGCGCCAGCAGCTTTCAGGGATCCACTGAAGCTTTCTTT. It specifies CASSFQGSTEAFF. V is TRBV5-1 and J is TRBJ1-1; possibly TRBD1 for D (5 bases). The CDR3 is 13 amino acids. V lost 2 bases, J lost 4 bases, and 9 bases lay in between. Germline V gives CDR1 SGHRS, CDR2 YFSETQ.

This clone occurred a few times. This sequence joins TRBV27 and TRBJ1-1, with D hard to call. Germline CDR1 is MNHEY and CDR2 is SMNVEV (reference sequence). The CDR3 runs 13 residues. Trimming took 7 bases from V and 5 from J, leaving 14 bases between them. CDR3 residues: CASNPLGRTEAFF. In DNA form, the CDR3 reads TGTGCCAGCAATCCCCTGGGGAGGACTGAAGCTTTCTTT.

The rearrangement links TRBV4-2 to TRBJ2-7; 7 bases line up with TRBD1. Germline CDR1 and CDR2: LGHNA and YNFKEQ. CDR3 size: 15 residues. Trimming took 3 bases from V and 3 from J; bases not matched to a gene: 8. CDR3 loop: CASSQEQGLDYEQYF. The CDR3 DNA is TGTGCCAGCAGCCAGGAACAGGGGTTGGACTACGAGCAGTACTTC.

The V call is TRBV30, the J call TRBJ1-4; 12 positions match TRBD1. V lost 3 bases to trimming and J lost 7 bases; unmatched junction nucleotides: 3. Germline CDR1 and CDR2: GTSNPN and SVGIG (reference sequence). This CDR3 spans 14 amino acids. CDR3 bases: TGTGCCTGGAGCGGGACAGGGGGCACTGAAAAACTGTTTTTT. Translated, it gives CAWSGTGGTEKLFF.

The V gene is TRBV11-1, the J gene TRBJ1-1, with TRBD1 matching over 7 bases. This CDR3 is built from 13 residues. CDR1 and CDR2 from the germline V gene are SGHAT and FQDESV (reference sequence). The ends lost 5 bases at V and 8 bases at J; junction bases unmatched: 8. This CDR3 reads CASSVGTASEAFF. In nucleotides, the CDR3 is TGTGCCAGCAGCGTTGGGACAGCCTCAGAAGCTTTCTTT.

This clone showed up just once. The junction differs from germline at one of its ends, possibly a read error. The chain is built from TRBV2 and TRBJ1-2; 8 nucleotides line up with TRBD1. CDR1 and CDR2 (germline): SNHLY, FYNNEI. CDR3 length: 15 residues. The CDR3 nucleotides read TGTGCCGGCAGGCCGAACCCAGGGGGCGAATATGGCTACACCTTC. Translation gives CAGRPNPGGEYGYTF.

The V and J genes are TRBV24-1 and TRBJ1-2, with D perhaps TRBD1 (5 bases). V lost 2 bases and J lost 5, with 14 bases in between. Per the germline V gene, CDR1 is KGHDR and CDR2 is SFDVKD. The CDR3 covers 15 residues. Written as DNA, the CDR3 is TGTGCCACCAGTGATTATAGGGCAGACAGTTATGGCTACACCTTC. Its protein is CATSDYRADSYGYTF.

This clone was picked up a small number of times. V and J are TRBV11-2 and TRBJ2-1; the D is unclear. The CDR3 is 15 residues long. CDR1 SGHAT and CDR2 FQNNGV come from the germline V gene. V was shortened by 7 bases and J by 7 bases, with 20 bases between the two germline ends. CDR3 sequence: CASTLALRQSNEQFF. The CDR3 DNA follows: TGTGCCAGCACCCTCGCTCTGAGGCAGTCAAATGAGCAGTTCTTC.

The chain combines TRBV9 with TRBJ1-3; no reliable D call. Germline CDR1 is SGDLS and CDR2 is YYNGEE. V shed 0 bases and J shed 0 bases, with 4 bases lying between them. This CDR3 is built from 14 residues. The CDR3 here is CASSVDTSGNTIYF. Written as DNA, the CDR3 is TGTGCCAGCAGCGTAGACACCTCTGGAAACACCATATATTTT.

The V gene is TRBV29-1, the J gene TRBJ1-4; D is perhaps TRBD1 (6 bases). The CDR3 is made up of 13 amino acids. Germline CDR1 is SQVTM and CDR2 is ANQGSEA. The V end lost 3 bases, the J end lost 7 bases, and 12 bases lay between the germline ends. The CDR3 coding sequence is TGCAGCGTTGAGGAGGGGGAGGGTGAAAAACTGTTTTTT. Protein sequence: CSVEEGEGEKLFF.

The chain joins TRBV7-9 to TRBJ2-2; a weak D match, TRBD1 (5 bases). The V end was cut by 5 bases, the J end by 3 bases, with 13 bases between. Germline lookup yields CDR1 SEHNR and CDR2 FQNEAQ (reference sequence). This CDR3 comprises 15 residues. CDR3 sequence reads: CASSPGPAYTGELFF. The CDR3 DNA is TGTGCCAGCAGCCCAGGGCCTGCATACACCGGGGAGCTGTTTTTT. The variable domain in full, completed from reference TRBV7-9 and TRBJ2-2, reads DTGVSQNPRHKITKRGQNVTFRCDPISEHNRLYWYRQTLGQGPEFLTYFQNEAQLEKSRLLSDRFSAERPKGSFSTLEIQRTEQGDSAMYLCASSPGPAYTGELFFGEGSRLTVL.

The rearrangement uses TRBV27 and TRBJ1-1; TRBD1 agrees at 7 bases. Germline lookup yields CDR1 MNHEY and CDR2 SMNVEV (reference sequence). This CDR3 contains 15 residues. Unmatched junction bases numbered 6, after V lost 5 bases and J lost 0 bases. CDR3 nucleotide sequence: TGTGCCAGCAGTCTCCCGGGACAGATGAACACTGAAGCTTTCTTT. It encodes CASSLPGQMNTEAFF.

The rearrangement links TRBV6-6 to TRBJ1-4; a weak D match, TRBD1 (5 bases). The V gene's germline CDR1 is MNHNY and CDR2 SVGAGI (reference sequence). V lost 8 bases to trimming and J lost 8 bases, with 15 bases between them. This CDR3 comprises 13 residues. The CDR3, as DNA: TGTGCCAGCCAGCAGGGAGGTGCGGAAAAACTGTTTTTT. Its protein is CASQQGGAEKLFF.

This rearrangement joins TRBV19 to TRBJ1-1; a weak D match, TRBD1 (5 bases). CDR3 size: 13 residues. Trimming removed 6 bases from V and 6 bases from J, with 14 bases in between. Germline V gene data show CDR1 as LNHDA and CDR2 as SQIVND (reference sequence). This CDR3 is CASRGWGEPEAFF. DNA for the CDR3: TGTGCCAGTAGGGGGTGGGGCGAACCTGAAGCTTTCTTT.